Listed here is a single T cell receptor beta chain. There is no known antigen for this receptor. No base-level quality is on record; no much larger clone is a single base apart. In total, more than 500 healthy bone marrow donors made up the cohort. At the time of sampling, every cohort member was nominally healthy, though immune exposures that went unrecorded were likely present. The donor tested CMV seronegative and was one of the 352 seronegative cohort members. A peripheral blood sample was collected from each donor, and TCR beta sequencing was performed on peripheral blood mononuclear cells. Genomic DNA extraction from the blood cell samples was performed with the Qiagen DNeasy Blood Extraction Kit. This record belongs to a study of cytomegalovirus exposure and HLA in healthy donors (dated by TCRdb to the late 2010s). Study-level background: An earlier analysis of a few hundred of the donors reported about 260 Gb of sequence data and 117 million unique TCR beta sequences obtained from around 170 million T cells. Rather than drawing on any new phenotypic data, the later analysis identified candidate immune exposures from TCR beta sequences and the way those sequences occurred across donors. Of the 300 to 500 genotyped donors, 70% to 90% were placed in the genetic ancestry cluster associated with self-reported Caucasian donors. Roughly 300 gigabases of sequencing data and roughly 80 million unique TCR sequences made up an early release that covered 500 to 700 HLA-typed donors. Besides the first cohort of 500 to 700 subjects, a separate validation cohort made up of 120 different subjects was used. Among roughly 400 genotyped donors of the cohort, an average of around 240,000 unique TCR beta nucleotide sequences were sequenced per donor, roughly a sixth of them non-productive. The number of donors typed differed by locus, with about 629-630 for A, B, C, DRB1 and DQB1, 522 for DQA1, about 610 for DPA1, and about 450 for DPB1. Class I and class II HLA loci were covered by the typing at four-digit resolution. A later analysis re-examined previously published TCR beta repertoires from more than 650 donors and added high-resolution HLA genotyping to investigate patterns of TCR occurrence. A later genetic analysis used genome-wide SNP genotypes for about 60% of the roughly 700 donors, treating that subset as a discovery cohort. The aim of the study was to test whether cataloging public T cell receptors could identify signatures of past pathogen exposure. The T cell repertoires of several hundred subjects were profiled by immunosequencing and related to cytomegalovirus serostatus. A few DR-DQ haplotypes were treated as single units for association and clustering because of strong linkage in the cohort. Every repertoire in the discovery cohort had been generated on one and the same sequencing platform. To predict cytomegalovirus infection status, the study combined high-throughput TCR immunosequencing, statistical association of individual TCRs with disease status, and machine learning. An earlier analysis of fewer than 750 of the donors used high-throughput TCR beta sequencing to judge whether each TCR beta V gene segment behaved as functional or pseudogenic. Donor age, sex, ethnicity and CMV serostatus were compiled together with the repertoire data. The research as a whole found: HLA typing was unavailable for some donors at each locus, so association tests used only the typed subset. Linkage disequilibrium might explain the correlated functional status among segregating V segments, but an unknown experimental factor could not be ruled out. In a later analysis, TCR association rates were found to vary across HLA loci, with the most associated TCRs seen for DRB1 alleles and the fewest for HLA-C alleles. A later analysis found that HLA-associated TCR beta chains were more clonally expanded and had lower generation probabilities than equally common non-associated chains. A later analysis found that most CMV-associated TCR beta chains appeared HLA-restricted, with HLA associations seemingly driven largely by CMV exposure. Most TCR sequences were seen in very few donors, while some public TCRs were found in many individuals. In the study, some 160 TCR beta chains were listed as associated with cytomegalovirus. Some IMGT-functional V segments, including TRBV6-2 and TRBV6-3, could not be told apart with the 87-base-pair reads, so those segments were excluded. At a false discovery rate of 0.05, a later analysis linked 16,000 or so TCR beta sequences to specific HLA alleles. In both the original and validation cohorts, the classifier was reported to diagnose cytomegalovirus status with high specificity and sensitivity. In a later genetic analysis, a missense DCLRE1C variant was associated with V-gene and J-gene trimming of TCR beta chains, and the association was replicated in an independent cohort. A further reported finding was that TCR beta sequences accurately predicted the HLA-A and HLA-B alleles for most subjects in the first cohort. In an earlier analysis of approximately 590 of the donors, most TCR beta V segments were observed in productive rearrangements about 87% or about 30% of the time, broadly matching IMGT annotations. A few of the identified cytomegalovirus-associated TCR beta chains were confirmed in vitro to be specific for cytomegalovirus antigens. In a later genetic analysis, fewer N-insertions in productive TCRs were reported among donors in an Asian-associated ancestry cluster than the approximately 710-donor mean. In a later analysis, several top co-occurrence clusters were reported to appear linked to parvovirus B19, influenza, CMV and Epstein-Barr virus. The presence/absence analyses assumed that sequencing depth was roughly uniform across donors, and that assumption may not be true. Assigning TCR associations to individual alleles was difficult when HLA alleles, especially DR and DQ, strongly co-occurred. In this cohort, only TCR beta chains were sequenced, and detectable features were limited by the absence of alpha or paired-chain data. A cluster of highly shared sequence variants was judged likely to represent a technical artifact of the sequencing pipeline. Because counts were too low, more than 15 rarely observed V segments, including chromosome 9 orphons, were left out of the earlier analysis of a few hundred of the donors. Immune exposure information for the cohort was limited to CMV serostatus. It was suggested by the authors that the approach could potentially be generalized to other disease states and immunological phenotypes.

Spanning cysteine to phenylalanine, the CDR3 consists of 16 amino acids. Only the CDR3 region is kept as DNA, spanning 48 bases read in frame from base 1. V lost 4 bases and J lost 1 base, and the count of bases not matched to a germline gene is 9. Taken from the germline V gene, the CDR1 and CDR2 loops are SGHDT and YYEEEE. Libraries came from the immunoSEQ multiplex PCR assay. The multiplex PCR relied on a mix of 60 forward primers for TCR Vbeta segments and 13 reverse primers for TCR Jbeta segments. The CDR3 region of rearranged TCR beta genes was amplified from genomic DNA with a multiplex PCR assay. On the Illumina HiSeq System, the amplified TCR beta libraries were sequenced as 87-base-pair reads. As for how the authors treated the data: A later analysis tallied roughly 80 million unique TCR beta chains across the 666 repertoires, and around 9.9 million of those chains were shared by two or more donors. A nearest-neighbor algorithm error-corrected the raw reads and collapsed the reads into unique sequences, merging closely related sequences to remove PCR and sequencing errors. Alignment of CDR3 sequences to IMGT reference sequences was used to assign V, D and J gene segments. For a sequence to be retained, a match of at least six nucleotides was required to both a V gene segment and a J gene segment. A rearrangement was called productive if the CDR3 had no stop codons and remained in frame with V and J, and every other rearrangement was called non-productive. Following IMGT convention, CDR3 was defined as the stretch from the second conserved V-encoded cysteine to the conserved J-encoded phenylalanine. Sequences without an unambiguous match to a single V gene segment were excluded from the earlier analysis of about 630 of the donors. In an earlier analysis of a few hundred of the donors, a V segment was called functional when productive rearrangements were above 56.7%, and segregating when the standard deviation between donors exceeded 5%. To diagnose cytomegalovirus status from the catalog of TCR beta chain sequences, a statistical classification framework was built. In a later analysis, V and J genes were assigned by comparing TCR nucleotide sequences against IMGT/GENE-DB human TR gene sequences. Using the TCRdist pipeline, a later analysis assigned CDR3 sequences along with most-parsimonious VDJ recombination scenarios. A later analysis defined each TCR beta chain by its CDR3 amino acid sequence plus V-gene family, and excluded reads lacking a unique V-gene family. A later analysis removed roughly 590 highly shared, low-generation-probability nucleotide sequences to deal with suspected cross-contamination and a sequencing artifact. In a later analysis, a clonal expansion index for each public chain was calculated from normalized within-repertoire ranks of inferred template counts. In a later analysis, generation probabilities were computed using a VDJ recombination model fitted to out-of-frame rearrangements, and the results were checked against IGoR. Hypergeometric tests were used in a later analysis to score TCR-TCR, TCR-HLA and TCR-CMV co-occurrence, with a repertoire-size bias correction applied to the TCR pairs. To estimate false discovery rates, a later analysis permuted the HLA or CMV assignments 20 times. In a later analysis, co-occurring TCRs were grouped with DBSCAN, and TCRdist sequence similarity was added when clustering was performed within HLA-allele-positive subsets. Co-occurrence clustering excluded repertoires with fewer than 30,000 or more than 120,000 public chains, plus five with anomalous nucleotide sharing. TCRdb limited this immuneACCESS table to in-frame rearrangements with V and J called. A share of clones is missing; checked studies link under half to unresolved V genes, and the rest is unexplained. V and J calls and clone size are as listed in that table; D and trimming were resolved from the DNA. This sample gives about 140,000 clones in total; more than 55% of them show up just once. Clones ranked in the top ten supply 6.5% of the sample.

Sample: PBMCs. The source of this sequence is a woman aged 60 to 75 in good health and CMV-seronegative. The chain is made from TRBV5-6 and TRBJ1-1; 8 of the junction bases match TRBD1. The DNA is TGTGCCAGCAGCCACGGGACAGGTATGGAGAACACTGAAGCTTTCTTT. Its translation is CASSHGTGMENTEAFF.